The sequence of this TCR beta chain was determined in a study of T cell responses to AZD1222 COVID-19 vaccine. At the level of the study: Second-dose groups at about 4 or about 12 weeks were pooled. General study points: The study found Spike-specific TCR breadth and depth rose after two AZD1222 doses. It should be noted that donors were predominantly white British and more often female, and clonal diversity was possibly underestimated. Unmutated regions of variants are reportedly targeted by nearly half of spike-specific TCRs.

Trimming took 2 bases from V and 0 from J, leaving 2 bases between them. The CDR3 consists of 13 residues. Remarks on this clone: Its antigen is not identified.

Produced via immunoSEQ multiplex PCR; TCRdb's table is partial and in-frame only. The repertoire includes some 120,000 clones, roughly nine tenths of them detected once, and approximately 27% sits in the top ten. Sequencing used peripheral blood, obtained on day 0 of AZD1222 vaccination. The chain couples TRBV12-3 or TRBV12-4 to TRBJ1-3; D call uncertain. This TCR was recovered from an adult in good health. The CDR3 region is CASSLSSGNTIYF. CDR3 in DNA: TGTGCCAGCAGTTTAAGCTCTGGAAACACCATATATTTT.